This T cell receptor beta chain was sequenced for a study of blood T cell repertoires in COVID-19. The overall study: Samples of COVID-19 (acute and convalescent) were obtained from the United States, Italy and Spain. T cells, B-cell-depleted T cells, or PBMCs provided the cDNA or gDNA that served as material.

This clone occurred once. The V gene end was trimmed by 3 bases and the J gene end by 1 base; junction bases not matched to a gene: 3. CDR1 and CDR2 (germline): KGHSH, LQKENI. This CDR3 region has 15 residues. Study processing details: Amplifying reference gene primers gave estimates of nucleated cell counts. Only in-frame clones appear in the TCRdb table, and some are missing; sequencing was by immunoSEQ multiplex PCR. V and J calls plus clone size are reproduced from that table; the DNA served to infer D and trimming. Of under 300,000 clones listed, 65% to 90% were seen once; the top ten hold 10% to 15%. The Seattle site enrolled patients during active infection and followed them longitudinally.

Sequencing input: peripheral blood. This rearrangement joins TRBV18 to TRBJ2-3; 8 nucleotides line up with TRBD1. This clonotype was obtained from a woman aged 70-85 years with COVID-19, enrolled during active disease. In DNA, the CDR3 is TGTGCCAGCTCACCGAGGGGACAGGGCACAGATACGCAGTATTTT. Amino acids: CASSPRGQGTDTQYF. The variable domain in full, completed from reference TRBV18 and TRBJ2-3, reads NAGVMQNPRHLVRRRGQEARLRCSPMKGHSHVYWYRQLPEEGLKFMVYLQKENIIDESGMPKERFSAEFPKEGPSILRIQQVVRGDSAAYFCASSPRGQGTDTQYFGPGTRLTVL.